This T cell receptor beta chain was identified during a study of early stage breast cancer tumors. Generated by immunoSEQ multiplex PCR, the TCRdb table keeps only in-frame clones and is missing some. The table lists around 28,000 clones, 80% of them singletons. The CDR3 has 12 amino acids. CDR1 and CDR2 (germline): MDHEN, SYDVKM. Trimming cost V 11 bases and J 2 bases, with 12 bases left between them. This TCR came from a person between 55 and 69 years old with breast cancer. The sample was blood. The chain is built from TRBV28 and TRBJ1-1; D is uncertain. CDR3 region: CAAAGLNTEAFF. CDR3 DNA sequence: TGTGCCGCCGCGGGATTAAACACTGAAGCTTTCTTT. Drawing the rest from reference TRBV28 and TRBJ1-1, the complete variable domain is DVKVTQSSRYLVKRTGEKVFLECVQDMDHENMFWYRQDPGLGLRLIYFSYDVKMKEKGDIPEGYSVSREKKERFSLILESASTNQTSMYLCAAAGLNTEAFFGQGTRLTVV.